This TCR beta chain was sequenced for a study of blood T cells in healthy people across ages. About this clonotype itself: Its specificity is not known.

General study results and limits: Those diversity estimates obtained from one million T cells were thought to be underestimates.

With a J-beta primer mix and a sample-barcoded 5' primer, a second PCR ran about 7 to 11 cycles. The authors tagged each cDNA molecule using a template-switch adaptor with 12 random nucleotides. No fewer than 3 million CDR3-containing paired-end reads came from each sample. TCRdb re-derived calls from the 5' RACE reads in MiXCR, one entry per CDR3 protein. The table records some 710,000 distinct CDR3 sequences, over 20% of them present only once. This CDR3 has 13 amino acids. Germline-derived CDR1 and CDR2 are DFQATT and SNEGSKA (reference sequence). Trimming removed 0 bases at V and 6 bases at J, with 11 bases between.

Sequencing was performed on blood. The receptor's source is a man between 65 and 79 years old in good health. The chain uses TRBV20-1 and TRBJ1-1, with D possibly being TRBD1 (6 bases). The CDR3 region has the DNA TGCAGTGCTAGAGATTTAGGGGGGGCTGAAGCTTTCTTT. This translates into CSARDLGGAEAFF.